Following are 7 T cell receptor beta chains from one sample sequenced in a study of tumor-infiltrating lymphocytes in primary liver carcinoma. It was unsorted whole blood that yielded blood RNA, and germline DNA was also extracted. TCR beta cDNA was made from 500 ng total RNA with a constant-region primer. Library construction for TCR beta comprised three nested multiplex PCR rounds performed with slightly modified ARM-PCR. The opening two PCR rounds, roughly 11 cycles each, paired TRBV1-TRBV30 forward primers with a C-beta reverse primer. MiXCR, run by TCRdb on the multiplex PCR reads, gives a single entry per CDR3 protein. Here the sample spans some 190,000 distinct CDR3 sequences, 50% to 75% being singletons. Sequencing was performed on peripheral blood. The receptors were gathered from a man in his forties with primary liver carcinoma and hepatitis B virus infection.

The chain joins TRBV6-1 to TRBJ1-2; D perhaps matches TRBD1 (6 bases). V dropped 4 bases and J dropped 6 bases, with 27 bases sitting between them. This CDR3 comprises 18 residues. Germline CDR1 MNHNS, CDR2 SASEGT. The CDR3 region is CASSVLTRSRGSRDGYTF. The CDR3 DNA is TGTGCCAGCAGTGTACTGACCAGAAGCAGGGGATCGCGGGATGGCTACACCTTC.

With regard to this clonotype: This sequence may be a read error, since a much larger clone differs from it by one base. The gene calls are TRBV11-2 and TRBJ2-1; TRBD2 might be the D (5 bases). The CDR3 has 13 residues. In germline, CDR1 is SGHAT, CDR2 FQNNGV. The V and J ends lost 6 bases and 8 bases respectively, with 14 bases between them. CDR3 region: CASRPQLVDEQFF. CDR3 nucleotides: TGTGCCAGCAGACCACAACTAGTTGATGAGCAGTTCTTC.

This clonotype showed up many times. This chain connects TRBV30 to TRBJ1-5, with a weak D call TRBD1 (5 bases). Germline-derived CDR1 and CDR2 are GTSNPN and SVGIG (reference sequence). The CDR3 sequence is 15 residues long. V was clipped by 0 bases and J by 4 bases, with 13 bases between them. This CDR3 reads CAWSVYGGENQPQHF. The CDR3 region has the DNA TGTGCCTGGAGTGTATATGGAGGGGAAAATCAGCCCCAGCATTTT.

Concerning this clonotype: Possible read error: a much larger clone is one base away. The V call is TRBV6-1, the J call TRBJ2-7; D not resolved. With 6 bases removed from V and 1 base from J, the gap between germline ends came to 13 bases. The CDR3 totals 14 residues. The germline gives CDR1 MNHNS, CDR2 SASEGT. CDR3 DNA sequence: TGTGCCAGCAGAGTGATCCCTACTTCCTACGAGCAGTACTTC. This translates into CASRVIPTSYEQYF.

This clonotype has only a few counts. V gene TRBV4-1 combines with J gene TRBJ1-1; 7 bases line up with TRBD1. Trimming at V came to 1 base and at J to 8 bases, leaving 7 bases not matched to a gene. This CDR3 is 14 amino acids long. Germline V gene data show CDR1 as MGHRA and CDR2 as YSYEKL. The CDR3 bases are TGCGCCAGCAGCCAAGTCCCGGACAGGTCGGAAGCTTTCTTT. Translation: CASSQVPDRSEAFF.

The chain recombines TRBV6-1 with TRBJ2-2, with D perhaps being TRBD1 or TRBD2 (6 bases each). Trimming shortened V by 1 base and J by 5 bases, and 20 bases separated the two germline ends. Germline V CDR1 and CDR2: MNHNS, SASEGT. The length of the CDR3 is 18 residues. The CDR3 reads CASSEVNKATGRTGELFF. The CDR3 nucleotides read TGTGCCAGCAGTGAAGTTAACAAGGCTACAGGGAGGACCGGGGAGCTGTTTTTT.

CDR3 DNA sequence: TGTGCCAGCAGTTATTCCGGGCTGCAAGAGACCCAGTACTTC. This translates into CASSYSGLQETQYF. The gene calls are TRBV6-2 or TRBV6-3 and TRBJ2-5; no reliable D call. V was clipped by 3 bases and J by 2 bases, with 10 bases between them. Germline assignment: CDR1 MNHEY and CDR2 SVGEGT. The CDR3 length is 14 residues.